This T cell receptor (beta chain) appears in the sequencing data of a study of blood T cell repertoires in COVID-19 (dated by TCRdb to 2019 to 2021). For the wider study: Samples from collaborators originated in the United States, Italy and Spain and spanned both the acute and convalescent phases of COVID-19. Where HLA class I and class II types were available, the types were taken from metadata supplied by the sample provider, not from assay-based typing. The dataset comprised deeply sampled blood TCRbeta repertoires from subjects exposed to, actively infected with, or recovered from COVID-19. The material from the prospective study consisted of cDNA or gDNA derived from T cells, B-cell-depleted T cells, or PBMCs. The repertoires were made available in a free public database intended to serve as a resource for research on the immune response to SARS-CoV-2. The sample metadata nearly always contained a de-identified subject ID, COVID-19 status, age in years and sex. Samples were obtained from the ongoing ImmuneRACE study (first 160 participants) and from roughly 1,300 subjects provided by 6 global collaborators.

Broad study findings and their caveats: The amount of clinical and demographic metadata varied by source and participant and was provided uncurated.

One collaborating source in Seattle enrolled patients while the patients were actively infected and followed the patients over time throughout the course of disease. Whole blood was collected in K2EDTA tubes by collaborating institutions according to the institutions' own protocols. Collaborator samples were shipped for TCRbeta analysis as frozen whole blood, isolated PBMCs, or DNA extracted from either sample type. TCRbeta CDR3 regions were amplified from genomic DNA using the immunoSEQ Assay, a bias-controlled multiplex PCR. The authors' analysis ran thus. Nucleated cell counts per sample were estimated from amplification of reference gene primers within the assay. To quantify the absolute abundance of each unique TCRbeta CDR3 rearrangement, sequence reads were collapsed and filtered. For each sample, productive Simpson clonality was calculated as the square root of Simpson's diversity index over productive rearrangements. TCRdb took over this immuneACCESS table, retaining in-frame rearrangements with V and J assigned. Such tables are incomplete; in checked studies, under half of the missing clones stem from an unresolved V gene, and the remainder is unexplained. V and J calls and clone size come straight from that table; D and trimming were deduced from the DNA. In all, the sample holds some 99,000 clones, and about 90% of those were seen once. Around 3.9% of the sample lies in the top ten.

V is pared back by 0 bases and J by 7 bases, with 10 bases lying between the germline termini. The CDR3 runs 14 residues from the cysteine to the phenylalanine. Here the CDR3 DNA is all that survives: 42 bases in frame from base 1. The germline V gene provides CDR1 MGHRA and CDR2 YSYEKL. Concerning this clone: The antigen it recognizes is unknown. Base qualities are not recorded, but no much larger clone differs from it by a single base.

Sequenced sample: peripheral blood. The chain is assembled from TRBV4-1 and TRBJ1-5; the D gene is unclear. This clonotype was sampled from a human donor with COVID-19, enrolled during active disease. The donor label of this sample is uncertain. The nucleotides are TGCGCCAGCAGCCAAGAAAGTGGAGGCCAGCCCCAGCATTTT. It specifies CASSQESGGQPQHF.